Shown below are 26 T cell receptor beta chains from a single sample sequenced in a study of blood T cell repertoires in COVID-19 (dated by TCRdb to about 2020). Receptors were amplified or captured by the immunoSEQ multiplex PCR assay. TCRdb obtained this table from immuneACCESS and retained in-frame rearrangements with V and J assigned. These tables miss some clones; where compared with another copy, unresolved V genes account for less than half of the shortfall, and the remainder is unexplained. This sample holds hundreds of thousands of clones; 81% were observed only once. The ten largest make up 7.5% of the sample. The sample comprised peripheral blood. The source of these receptors is a woman at least 80 years old with COVID-19, enrolled during active disease.

The chain links TRBV15 to TRBJ1-2; perhaps TRBD1 as D (5 bases). Trimming cost V 1 base and J 5 bases, with 20 bases left between them. The length of the CDR3 is 17 residues. Germline V lookup: CDR1 LNHNV, CDR2 YYDKDF (reference sequence). The CDR3 sequence is CATSRGPSLGGGYGYTF. For the CDR3, the DNA is TGTGCCACCAGCAGAGGGCCTTCCCTGGGGGGGGGTTATGGCTACACCTTC.

The chain is built from TRBV5-6 and TRBJ2-4; 7 nucleotides align to TRBD1. This CDR3 region has 15 residues. The V and J ends lost 4 bases and 7 bases, in that order; junction bases with no gene match: 11. The germline V gene encodes CDR1 SGHDT and CDR2 YYEEEE. Here the CDR3 reads CASSPDRAEGNIQYF. The CDR3 nucleotides are TGTGCCAGCAGCCCTGACAGGGCTGAGGGGAACATTCAGTACTTC.

V usage is TRBV5-1 and J usage is TRBJ1-4; D is perhaps TRBD1 (6 bases). The CDR3 sequence is 14 residues long. Germline values: CDR1 SGHRS, CDR2 YFSETQ. Trimming pared 3 bases from V and 6 bases from J, leaving 12 bases between. The CDR3 nucleotides are TGCGCCAGCAGCTCACAGGGTAGGGATGAAAAACTGTTTTTT. Amino acids: CASSSQGRDEKLFF.

The rearrangement links TRBV25-1 to TRBJ2-7, with a tentative D call TRBD2 (5 bases). CDR1 is MGHDK, CDR2 SYGVNS, per germline. The CDR3 has 15 amino acids. Deletions cut 10 bases from V and 0 bases from J, with 19 bases between. The CDR3, as DNA: TGTGCCACCCTAAAACGGACTGGTGGCTCCTACGAGCAGTACTTC. Amino acids: CATLKRTGGSYEQYF.

The CDR3 DNA reads TGTGCCAGTGCGGGACTCGGAGAGACCCAGTACTTC. It translates to CASAGLGETQYF. V gene TRBV19 combines with J gene TRBJ2-5; possibly TRBD2 for D (6 bases). The germline CDR1 and CDR2 sequences are LNHDA and SQIVND (reference sequence). This CDR3 contains 12 residues. V was shortened by 8 bases and J by 4 bases, with 11 bases between the two germline ends.

This clone was seen once. J is TRBJ1-2 and V is TRBV18; maybe TRBD1 (6 bases). With 3 bases removed from V and 11 bases from J, the gap between germline ends came to 16 bases. The germline gives CDR1 KGHSH, CDR2 LQKENI. The CDR3 loop spans 13 amino acids. The CDR3 sequence: CASSPGTSFGYTF. DNA for the CDR3: TGTGCCAGCTCACCCGGGACAAGTTTTGGGTACACCTTC.

V usage is TRBV3-1 (or the pseudogene TRBV3-2) and J usage is TRBJ1-3; D remains unclear. Trimming shortened V by 0 bases and J by 3 bases, and 3 bases separated the two germline ends. The CDR3 has 13 residues. CDR1 LGHDT and CDR2 YNNKEL come from the germline V gene (reference sequence). CDR3 region: CASSQEHGNTIYF. CDR3 nucleotide sequence: TGTGCCAGCAGCCAAGAACATGGAAACACCATATATTTT.

This chain uses TRBV9 with TRBJ2-7; 8 bases align to TRBD2. Germline-derived CDR1 and CDR2 are SGDLS and YYNGEE. The CDR3 runs 15 residues. V lost 0 bases and J lost 4; bases outside the gene matches: 6. CDR3 DNA: TGTGCCAGCAGCGTAGGTGCGCGGGAGGTGTACGAGCAGTACTTC. It codes for CASSVGAREVYEQYF.

The count of this clone is one. The CDR3 loop reads CASSLADRDRTEAFF. DNA of the CDR3: TGTGCCAGCAGCTTGGCTGACAGGGATCGAACTGAAGCTTTCTTT. V gene TRBV7-9 combines with J gene TRBJ1-1; 7 bases fit TRBD1. The CDR3 is 15 residues long. Germline trimming cut 3 bases from V and 5 bases from J; bases unmatched to any gene: 9. Per germline, CDR1 SEHNR and CDR2 FQNEAQ (reference sequence).

The chain couples TRBV6-6 to TRBJ2-2; no definite D call. Germline V lookup: CDR1 MNHNY, CDR2 SVGAGI (reference sequence). Trimming left V 0 bases short and J 6 bases short, with 5 bases between. The CDR3 consists of 13 residues. CDR3 sequence: CASSYSGSGELFF. CDR3 nucleotides: TGTGCCAGCAGTTACTCCGGGTCCGGGGAGCTGTTTTTT.

The rearrangement uses TRBV27 and TRBJ1-1, with D unclear. The germline V gene encodes CDR1 MNHEY and CDR2 SMNVEV (reference sequence). V dropped 2 bases and J dropped 1 base, with 11 bases sitting between them. CDR3 length equals 15 residues. In nucleotides, the CDR3 is TGTGCCAGCAGTTTAGGGAGTTTGGGGAACACTGAAGCTTTCTTT. It yields the protein CASSLGSLGNTEAFF.

The chain employs TRBV11-3 and TRBJ1-2; D gene ambiguous. Trimming removed 0 bases at V and 8 bases at J, with 19 bases between. Germline CDR1 is SGHNT and CDR2 is YENEEA. The CDR3 consists of 16 residues. The CDR3 loop is CASSLDLPLVGGGYTF. The CDR3, as DNA: TGTGCCAGCAGCTTAGATCTTCCTTTGGTCGGAGGAGGCTACACCTTC.

The chain is built from TRBV7-2 and TRBJ2-5, with D unclear. The CDR3 is 15 amino acids. Germline assignment: CDR1 SGHTA and CDR2 FQGNSA. The ends were cut back, 4 bases at V and 5 bases at J, with 17 bases in the middle. DNA for the CDR3: TGTGCCAGCAGCTCCCTCAACTCTCCCTCGGAGACCCAGTACTTC. Protein: CASSSLNSPSETQYF.

J is TRBJ1-1 and V is TRBV30, with D perhaps TRBD1 (5 bases). Trimming removed 2 bases from V and 4 bases from J, with 11 bases in between. The CDR3 runs 13 residues. CDR1 is GTSNPN and CDR2 is SVGIG in the germline V gene (reference sequence). The CDR3 here is CAWSRLGLTEAFF. CDR3 in DNA: TGTGCCTGGAGTAGGCTGGGGCTCACTGAAGCTTTCTTT.

This sequence joins TRBV19 and TRBJ1-4, with D hard to call. CDR1 LNHDA and CDR2 SQIVND come from the germline V gene (reference sequence). The V end was cut by 6 bases, the J end by 0 bases, with 5 bases between. This CDR3 has 13 residues. The CDR3 loop reads CASRRTTNEKLFF. In nucleotides, the CDR3 is TGTGCCAGTAGGAGAACAACTAATGAAAAACTGTTTTTT.

This chain uses TRBV5-1 with TRBJ2-1; D is uncertain. The germline V and J ends were trimmed by 3 bases and 7 bases, with 11 bases remaining between them. Per germline, CDR1 SGHRS and CDR2 YFSETQ. This CDR3 is built from 13 residues. The CDR3 protein is CASSSSVPNEQFF. The CDR3 bases are TGCGCCAGCAGCTCTTCGGTCCCGAATGAGCAGTTCTTC.

The gene calls are TRBV5-1 and TRBJ2-3, with D possibly being TRBD1 (6 bases). The CDR3 sequence is 14 residues long. The ends were cut back, 3 bases at V and 4 bases at J, with 12 bases in the middle. Germline V CDR1 and CDR2: SGHRS, YFSETQ. Here the CDR3 reads CASSSTKGADTQYF. CDR3 DNA: TGCGCCAGCAGCTCCACGAAGGGGGCAGATACGCAGTATTTT.

This clone occurred a few times. The chain uses TRBV5-5 and TRBJ2-2; a possible D gene is TRBD1 (6 bases). CDR3 length equals 16 residues. Between the trimmed V and J ends, which lost 2 bases and 4 bases, there was a span of 15 bases. CDR1 and CDR2 (germline): SGHKS, YYEKEE (reference sequence). The DNA of the CDR3 is TGTGCCAGCAGCTTTCTAGTTACAGGGAGCACCGGGGAGCTGTTTTTT. This gives the protein CASSFLVTGSTGELFF.

V and J are TRBV14 and TRBJ1-1; TRBD1 might be the D (5 bases). Trimming took 1 base from V and 4 from J, leaving 13 bases between them. The CDR3 sequence is 15 residues long. The germline V gene has CDR1 SGHDN and CDR2 FVKESK. In DNA form, the CDR3 reads TGTGCCAGCAGCCAAGCCTCAGGGAGGAGCACTGAAGCTTTCTTT. This translates into CASSQASGRSTEAFF.

The genes are TRBV6-4 and TRBJ2-1; 10 bases align to TRBD2. Trimming at V came to 5 bases and at J to 8 bases, leaving 3 bases not matched to a gene. Germline V lookup: CDR1 MRHNA, CDR2 SNTAGT. The CDR3 contains 13 residues. The CDR3 coding sequence is TGTGCCAGCAGTTCTAGCGGGGGCGATGAGCAGTTCTTC. Amino acid sequence: CASSSSGGDEQFF.

The chain uses TRBV2 and TRBJ1-2; the D is unclear. V was clipped by 5 bases and J by 1 base, with 11 bases between them. Germline V gives CDR1 SNHLY, CDR2 FYNNEI. This CDR3 comprises 14 residues. The CDR3 nucleotides are TGTGCCAGCAGTTACAGCGGCCTTAACTATGGCTACACCTTC. Encoded protein: CASSYSGLNYGYTF.

This clone showed up just a few times. The chain couples TRBV3-1 (or the pseudogene TRBV3-2) to TRBJ2-3, with TRBD2 matching over 13 bases. V shed 4 bases and J 6 bases; nucleotides not matched to a gene: 10. The germline V gene has CDR1 LGHDT and CDR2 YNNKEL (reference sequence). CDR3 length equals 17 residues. The CDR3 DNA reads as TGTGCCAGCAGCCCAACTAGCGGGAGGGCCGCTTGGGATACGCAGTATTTT. It is translated as CASSPTSGRAAWDTQYF.

This clone came up once. The genes are TRBV5-1 and TRBJ2-1; 13 bases line up with TRBD2. The CDR3 loop spans 16 amino acids. With 4 bases clipped from V and 7 bases from J, the junction kept 8 bases outside the gene matches. From germline, CDR1 is SGHRS and CDR2 YFSETQ. The CDR3 protein is CASSTQTSGGRNEQFF. The CDR3 DNA sequence: TGCGCCAGCAGCACCCAGACTAGCGGGGGGAGGAATGAGCAGTTCTTC. The full variable domain, in which reference TRBV5-1 and TRBJ2-1 provide the parts outside the CDR3, is KAGVTQTPRYLIKTRGQQVTLSCSPISGHRSVSWYQQTPGQGLQFLFEYFSETQRNKGNFPGRFSGRQFSNSRSEMNVSTLELGDSALYLCASSTQTSGGRNEQFFGPGTRLTVL.

The chain is built from TRBV29-1 and TRBJ1-1, with TRBD1 matching over 7 bases. The V gene's germline CDR1 is SQVTM and CDR2 ANQGSEA. The CDR3 is made up of 11 amino acids. V lost 5 bases and J lost 7; bases outside the gene matches: 4. CDR3 protein: CSVIRGVEAFF. The CDR3 coding sequence is TGCAGCGTTATCAGGGGGGTTGAAGCTTTCTTT.

The V call is TRBV7-2, the J call TRBJ2-5, with 8 bases aligning to TRBD1. Germline CDR1 and CDR2: SGHTA and FQGNSA. The CDR3 totals 13 residues. Losses at the gene ends were 5 bases for V and 5 bases for J; bases not matched to a gene: 4. CDR3 residues: CASSQGQVETQYF. Written as DNA, the CDR3 is TGTGCCAGCAGCCAGGGACAGGTGGAGACCCAGTACTTC. Combining the CDR3 with reference TRBV7-2 and TRBJ2-5 gives the whole variable domain GAGVSQSPSNKVTEKGKDVELRCDPISGHTALYWYRQSLGQGLEFLIYFQGNSAPDKSGLPSDRFSAERTGGSVSTLTIQRTQQEDSAVYLCASSQGQVETQYFGPGTRLLVL.

The rearrangement joins TRBV6-5 to TRBJ2-1; 12 nucleotides match TRBD2. CDR1 and CDR2 from the germline V gene are MNHEY and SVGAGI. With 8 bases clipped from V and 9 bases from J, the junction kept 8 bases outside the gene matches. CDR3 length equals 14 residues. In DNA form, the CDR3 reads TGTGCCAGCGGGCCCCTAGCGGGGGGGCTTGAGCAGTTCTTC. This sequence encodes CASGPLAGGLEQFF.